This is a list of T cell receptor beta chains from one sample in a study of T cell changes during pregnancy in multiple sclerosis. The method was immunoSEQ multiplex PCR; TCRdb's version includes in-frame clones alone and lacks a portion of them. The sample shows 20,000 to 25,000 clones, roughly 90% of them seen only once. Specimen: CD8+ T cells from peripheral blood mononuclear cells, collected in the first trimester of pregnancy. These receptors were taken from a female donor in good health, enrolled as a control in a pregnancy study. Both conserved end residues are part of each CDR3. Each record gives: J gene, V gene, D gene, clone size, CDR3 DNA, CDR3 protein. The D gene is left open where the match is weak. Only some rows state a clone size, as once, few, many or a class for expanded clones.

TRBJ1-5 | TRBV11-2 | TRBD1 | - | TGTGCCAGCAGCTTATTGACAGGGGACGACCAGCCCCAGCATTTT | CASSLLTGDDQPQHF
TRBJ1-1 | TRBV5-3 | TRBD1 | - | TGTGCCAGAAGCCACCGTACCGACAGGGTAGGTTTTAACACTGAAGCTTTCTTT | CARSHRTDRVGFNTEAFF
TRBJ1-1 | TRBV6-6 | - | - | TGTGCCAGCAGTGTCGTCACTGAAGCTTTCTTT | CASSVVTEAFF
TRBJ2-7 | TRBV19 | - | few | TGTGCCAGTAGTATTGGCAGGGGTAGCTCCTACGAGCAGTACTTC | CASSIGRGSSYEQYF
TRBJ1-6 | TRBV4-1 | - | - | TGCGCCAGCAGCCATGCGGTTACTAATAATTCACCCCTCCACTTT | CASSHAVTNNSPLHF
TRBJ1-2 | TRBV7-2 | TRBD1 | - | TGTGCCAGCAGCCCTCCCCCGGGACAGTTATATGGCTACACCTTC | CASSPPPGQLYGYTF
TRBJ2-1 | TRBV29-1 | TRBD1 | - | TGCAGCGTGCCGGGACAGGGGTTTTCGTACGAGCAGTTCTTC | CSVPGQGFSYEQFF
TRBJ2-2 | TRBV30 | - | - | TGTGCCTGGACGGCAGGCCAGGGGATCGGGGAGCTGTTTTTT | CAWTAGQGIGELFF
TRBJ2-3 | TRBV6-4 | - | - | TGTGCCACCAGCCCGGGGGACACAGATACGCAGTATTTT | CATSPGDTDTQYF
TRBJ2-3 | TRBV6-5 | - | - | TGTGCCAGCAGCAATGCAGATACGCAGTATTTT | CASSNADTQYF
TRBJ2-7 | TRBV7-9 | - | - | TGTGCCAGCAGTTACGACGATAGAGGGCAGTACTTC | CASSYDDRGQYF
TRBJ2-7 | TRBV6-6 | - | - | TGTGCCAGCAGTTACCCTGACACCGGCGAGCAGTACTTC | CASSYPDTGEQYF
TRBJ1-1 | TRBV19 | - | - | TGTGCCAGTAGTATAGATACCTTACGGGCTTTCTTT | CASSIDTLRAFF
TRBJ2-2 | TRBV4-3 | TRBD1 | once | TGCGCCAGCAGCTTAGACAGGGGGCGGAACACCGGGGAGCTGTTTTTT | CASSLDRGRNTGELFF
TRBJ2-1 | TRBV27 | - | - | TGTGCCAGCTCGACGGGGTACAATGAGCAGTTCTTC | CASSTGYNEQFF
TRBJ2-7 | TRBV7-2 | TRBD1 | - | TGTGCCAGCAGCTTCGGGACAGATCCTTTATACGAGCAGTACTTC | CASSFGTDPLYEQYF
TRBJ2-3 | TRBV4-2 | - | - | TGTGCCAGCAGCCAAGGGGCAGGGGCGAACACAGATACGCAGTATTTT | CASSQGAGANTDTQYF
TRBJ1-6 | TRBV13 | - | - | TGTGCCAGCAGCTTAGGCTCAGGGCCTTCACCCCTCCACTTT | CASSLGSGPSPLHF
TRBJ2-7 | TRBV4-2 | - | - | TGTGCCAGCAGCCAAGAGCTTCAGGACTACGAGCAGTACTTC | CASSQELQDYEQYF
TRBJ1-2 | TRBV7-6 | - | - | TGTGCCAGCAGCCCAGCAGTTGGTCAGGGGCCTTTTCAAGGCTACACCTTC | CASSPAVGQGPFQGYTF
TRBJ2-5 | TRBV11-2 | TRBD2 | - | TGTGCCAGCAGCCAGACTAGCGGGGAGGAGACCCAGTACTTC | CASSQTSGEETQYF
TRBJ2-1 | TRBV7-9 | TRBD2 | - | TGTGCCAGCAGCTTAGACCCTAGCGGGGCGAACAATGAGCAGTTCTTC | CASSLDPSGANNEQFF
TRBJ2-7 | TRBV28 | - | medium-sized | TGTGCCAGCAGTTTCGTCGACGGCGCAGGGGAGCAGTACTTC | CASSFVDGAGEQYF
TRBJ1-6 | TRBV6-1 | TRBD1 | medium-sized | TGTGCCAGCAAGGGGGCAGGGAGTTCACCCCTCCACTTT | CASKGAGSSPLHF
TRBJ2-7 | TRBV6-1 | - | - | TGTGCCAGCACCACAACAGGTTACTACGAGCAGTACTTC | CASTTTGYYEQYF
TRBJ1-1 | TRBV27 | - | - | TGTGCCACAGCGGTTGGGGTTGGCACTGAAGCTTTCTTT | CATAVGVGTEAFF
TRBJ2-2 | TRBV25-1 | TRBD1 | few | TGTGCCAGCAGTGACGAGACAGGGGCCGGGGAGCTGTTTTTT | CASSDETGAGELFF
TRBJ1-5 | TRBV10-3 | TRBD1 | - | TGTGCCATTGGGACAGGGAATCAGCCCCAGCATTTT | CAIGTGNQPQHF
TRBJ2-5 | TRBV4-3 | TRBD2 | - | TGCGCCAGCAGCCTAAGGACTAGCGGGGTCCGGGAGACCCAGTACTTC | CASSLRTSGVRETQYF
TRBJ1-3 | TRBV6-6 | - | - | TGTGCCAGCAGTATGGGAGTCTCTGGAAACACCATATATTTT | CASSMGVSGNTIYF
TRBJ2-5 | TRBV5-6 | - | - | TGTGCCAGCAGCTTATCGGGGAACCAAGAGACCCAGTACTTC | CASSLSGNQETQYF
TRBJ2-5 | TRBV29-1 | TRBD2 | - | TGCAGCGCTTATAAGGGGACTAAGGAGACCCAGTACTTC | CSAYKGTKETQYF
TRBJ2-7 | TRBV11-2 | - | - | TGTGCCAGCAGCCCGAGTCCCACAGGGTCCCGGGCCTACGAGCAGTACTTC | CASSPSPTGSRAYEQYF
TRBJ2-3 | TRBV13 | - | - | TGTGCCAGCAGCTTAGCGGGGGGCCTCCTGGATACGCAGTATTTT | CASSLAGGLLDTQYF
TRBJ1-2 | TRBV5-6 | - | - | TGTGCCAGCAGCTTTAGTGACTATGGCTACACCTTC | CASSFSDYGYTF
TRBJ2-4 | TRBV7-9 | TRBD2 | - | TGTGCCAGCAGCTTGGCTTGGGAGCGGGGGAGGGGAAACATTCAGTACTTC | CASSLAWERGRGNIQYF
TRBJ2-5 | TRBV28 | - | once | TGTGCCAGCAGTTTAAACTCTTTTGAGGCCCAGTACTTC | CASSLNSFEAQYF
TRBJ2-7 | TRBV13 | - | - | TGTGCCAGCAGTCCGGCCTACGAGCAGTACTTC | CASSPAYEQYF
TRBJ2-7 | TRBV6-1 | - | - | TGTGCCAGCAGTGAAACCGGGAACCCCTACGAGCAGTACTTC | CASSETGNPYEQYF
TRBJ2-7 | TRBV11-1 | - | - | TGTGCCAGCAGCTTGCGGGCTATGGAGCAGTACTTC | CASSLRAMEQYF
TRBJ1-2 | TRBV30 | - | - | TGTGCCCTTCGGGGCTATGGCTACACCTTC | CALRGYGYTF
TRBJ2-7 | TRBV6-5 | - | few | TGTGCCAGCAGTTACGAGCGGACTCCTGGGGGGGAGCAGTACTTC | CASSYERTPGGEQYF
TRBJ2-2 | TRBV7-3 | TRBD1 | - | TGTGCCAGCAGCTTAATTGGGACAGGGAACACCGGGGAGCTGTTTTTT | CASSLIGTGNTGELFF
TRBJ2-7 | TRBV14 | - | once | TGTGCCAGCAGCACATTCTCCTACGAGCAGTACTTC | CASSTFSYEQYF
TRBJ2-7 | TRBV6-1 | - | - | TGTGCCAGCAGACCGACAGCCACCTACGAGCAGTACTTC | CASRPTATYEQYF
TRBJ2-2 | TRBV4-1 | - | - | TGCGCCAGCAGCCTCAGGGTGGCTACCGGGGAGCTGTTTTTT | CASSLRVATGELFF
TRBJ2-1 | TRBV7-3 | - | - | TGTGCCAGCGGAATGGGAGACCATGAGCAGTTCTTC | CASGMGDHEQFF
TRBJ2-7 | TRBV10-3 | - | - | TGTGCCATCAGTGAGTCGAGGAAGATATACGAGCAGTACTTC | CAISESRKIYEQYF